This T cell receptor (beta chain) was sequenced during a study of blood T cell repertoires in COVID-19. On the study more broadly: COVID-19 samples, acute and convalescent, were from the United States, Italy and Spain.

TCRdb's copy holds only in-frame clones and misses some; the assay was immunoSEQ multiplex PCR. The profile shows about 320,000 clones, roughly 85% of them singletons. J gave up 8 bases and V 5 bases, and 2 bases lay outside the gene matches. The CDR3 contains 11 residues. Participant-reported clinical history was the basis for cohort assignment. A case of COVID-19 had been met by exposed participants within 2 weeks before study entry. Sequenced: PBMCs or T cells enriched from blood (not recorded which). This chain uses TRBV12-3 or TRBV12-4 with TRBJ1-1, with TRBD1 identical over 7 bases. The receptor was derived from a woman aged 30 to 39 who had been exposed to COVID-19. In DNA, the CDR3 is TGTGCCAGCAGTACGGGACAGGAAGCTTTCTTT. Protein: CASSTGQEAFF.